This T cell receptor beta chain was identified in a study of blood T cell repertoires in COVID-19. The germline CDR1 and CDR2 sequences are KGHDR and SFDVKD. There are 16 residues in the CDR3. Trimming cost V 1 base and J 5 bases; bases outside gene matches: 10. The table came from immunoSEQ multiplex PCR; TCRdb's copy has only in-frame clones and leaves some out. This table holds approximately 330,000 clones, around 90% found once. Enrolled during active infection, Seattle patients were then followed longitudinally. The receptor comes from a man younger than 45 with COVID-19, enrolled during active disease. The sequencing input was peripheral blood. V and J are TRBV24-1 and TRBJ2-7, with 7 bases fitting TRBD1. The CDR3 loop is CATSDLLQGWEDEQYF. For the CDR3, the DNA is TGTGCCACCAGTGATTTACTACAGGGGTGGGAAGACGAGCAGTACTTC.